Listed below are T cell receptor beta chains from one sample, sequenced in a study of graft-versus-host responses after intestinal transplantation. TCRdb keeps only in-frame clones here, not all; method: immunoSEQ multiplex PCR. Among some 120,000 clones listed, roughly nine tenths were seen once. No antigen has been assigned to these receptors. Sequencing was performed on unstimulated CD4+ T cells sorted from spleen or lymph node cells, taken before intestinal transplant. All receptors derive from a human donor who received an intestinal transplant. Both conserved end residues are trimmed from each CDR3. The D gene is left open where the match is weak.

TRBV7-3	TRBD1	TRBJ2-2	ASSSYRGRGTGELF
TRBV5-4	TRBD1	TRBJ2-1	ASSYQGAENNEQF
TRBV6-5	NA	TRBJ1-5	ASRGGEGGNQPQH
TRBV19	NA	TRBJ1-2	ASSVRDLFYGYT
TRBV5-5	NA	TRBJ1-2	ASNRAIDDYT
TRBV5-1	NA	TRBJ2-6	ASRDAGANVLT
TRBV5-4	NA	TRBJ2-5	ASTRTVSDAETQY
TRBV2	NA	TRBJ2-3	ASMRADTDTQY
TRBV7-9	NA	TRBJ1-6	ASSLDTTYNSPLH
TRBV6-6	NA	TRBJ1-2	ASSYQQGRGYGYT
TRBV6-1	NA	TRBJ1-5	ASSEALYQPQH
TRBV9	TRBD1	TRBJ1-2	ASSVGDSYGYT
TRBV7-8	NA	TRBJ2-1	ASSFSLGGYNEQF
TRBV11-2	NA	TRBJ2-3	ASSLQTGSTDTQY
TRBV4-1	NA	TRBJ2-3	ASSQETAQY
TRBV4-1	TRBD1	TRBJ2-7	ASSQLPGQGFPYEQY
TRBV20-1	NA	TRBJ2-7	SARSRYEQY
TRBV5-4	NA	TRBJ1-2	ASSSHLTASYGYT
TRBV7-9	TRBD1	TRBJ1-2	ASSHEGGGYT
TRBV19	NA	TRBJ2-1	ASSMVASSYNEQF
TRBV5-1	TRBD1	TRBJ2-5	ASSFEDRRPQY
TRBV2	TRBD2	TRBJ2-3	ASSEAGAGGAPMTTQY
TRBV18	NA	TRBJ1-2	ASSPSTGYT
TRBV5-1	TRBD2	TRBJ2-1	ASSPQAGPGEQF
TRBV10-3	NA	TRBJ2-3	AIRHPVSGTDTQY
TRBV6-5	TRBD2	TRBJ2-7	ASRTSGGTYEQY
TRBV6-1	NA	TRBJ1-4	GVEGVNEKLF
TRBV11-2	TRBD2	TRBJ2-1	ASSLVGVVAGSEQF
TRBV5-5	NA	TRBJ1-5	ASSLLGGQPQH
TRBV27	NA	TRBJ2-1	ASRPPGRGYNEQF
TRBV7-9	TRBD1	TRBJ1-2	ASSLDRGSYGYT
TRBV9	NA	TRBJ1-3	ASSVGDLSRNTIY
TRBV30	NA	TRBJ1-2	AWSPDVNYGYT
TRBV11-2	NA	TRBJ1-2	ASSPGSGRPAFYGYT
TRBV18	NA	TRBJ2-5	ASRLGLTSGETQY
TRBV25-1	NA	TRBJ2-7	ASSDGGGAYEQY
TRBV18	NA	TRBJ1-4	ASSPPSSRNEKLF
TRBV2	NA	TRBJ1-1	ASTKEQNTEAF
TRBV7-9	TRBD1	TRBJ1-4	ASSFSGGYEKLF
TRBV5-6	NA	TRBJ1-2	ASSLWGGYGYT
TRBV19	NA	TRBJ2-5	ALKTGTLEETQY
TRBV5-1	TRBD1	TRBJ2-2	ASSHSTGGYTGELF
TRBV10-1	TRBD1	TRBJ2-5	ASGDSQETQY
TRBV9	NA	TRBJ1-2	ASSSGVGIYGYT
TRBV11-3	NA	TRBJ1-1	ASSPAVYTEAF
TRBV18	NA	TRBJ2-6	ASSPFQGTGANVLT
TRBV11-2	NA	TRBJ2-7	ASSLENPVRGRYEQY
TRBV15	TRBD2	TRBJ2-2	ATSKSRTSPTGELF
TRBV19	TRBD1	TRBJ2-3	ASSIGQGQLTADTQY